The 21 T cell receptor beta chains listed next were all sequenced from one sample in a study of CD8 T cells in ankylosing spondylitis. TCRdb recomputed calls from the 5' RACE reads with MiXCR, one row per CDR3 protein. The sample lists around 23,000 distinct CDR3 sequences, 17% occurring once. Sequencing used blood. These receptors came from a male donor with ankylosing spondylitis or in good health (not recorded which).

This clonotype was counted a single time. The chain is built from TRBV19 and TRBJ2-1; 13 nucleotides align to TRBD2. The germline V gene has CDR1 LNHDA and CDR2 SQIVND (reference sequence). The CDR3 runs 17 residues. V shed 3 bases and J 2 bases; nucleotides not matched to a gene: 4. CDR3 in amino acids: CASSITGLAGTYNEQFF. CDR3 DNA: TGTGCCAGTAGTATCACGGGACTAGCGGGAACCTACAATGAGCAGTTCTTC.

In its sample, this clonotype was seen many times. This chain uses TRBV9 with TRBJ2-1; D unclear. This CDR3 comprises 14 residues. Germline CDR1 reads SGDLS; CDR2 reads YYNGEE. The V gene lost 4 bases and the J gene lost 6 bases, with 14 bases spanning the gap. CDR3 nucleotide sequence: TGTGCCAGCAGCCCCGCGCTAGTTACCAATGAGCAGTTCTTC. It is translated as CASSPALVTNEQFF.

CDR3 in amino acids: CSAFGGAREFF. In DNA form, the CDR3 reads TGCAGTGCCTTCGGGGGGGCGCGGGAGTTCTTC. The V and J genes are TRBV20-1 and TRBJ2-1, with TRBD2 matching 8 bases. Losses at the gene ends were 6 bases for V and 14 bases for J; bases not matched to a gene: 9. From germline, CDR1 is DFQATT and CDR2 SNEGSKA (reference sequence). The CDR3 covers 11 residues.

This chain links TRBV7-3 with TRBJ2-3; maybe TRBD1 (5 bases). Germline V gene data show CDR1 as SGHTA and CDR2 as FQGTGA. V gave up 5 bases and J gave up 7 bases, with 19 bases separating them. The CDR3 contains 15 residues. The CDR3 nucleotides read TGTGCCAGCAGCCCCGGGTCGCTTGGGGCCTATACGCAGTATTTT. As protein: CASSPGSLGAYTQYF.

This clonotype was counted between two and nine times. The chain has TRBV5-6 and TRBJ2-5; no definite D call. V lost 4 bases and J lost 1, with 14 bases in between. CDR1 is SGHDT and CDR2 is YYEEEE in the germline V gene. The CDR3 extends over 15 amino acids. CDR3 loop: CASSPWRVPQETQYF. For the CDR3, the DNA is TGTGCCAGCAGCCCATGGCGAGTACCCCAAGAGACCCAGTACTTC.

This clonotype was seen at least ten times. The CDR3 loop is CASSLVAGGNANTGELFF. The CDR3 coding sequence is TGTGCCAGCAGCTTGGTCGCAGGGGGCAACGCGAACACCGGGGAGCTGTTTTTT. The rearrangement uses TRBV5-5 and TRBJ2-2; 8 positions match TRBD1. The germline V gene has CDR1 SGHKS and CDR2 YYEKEE (reference sequence). Unmatched junction bases numbered 7, after V lost 0 bases and J lost 0 bases. The CDR3 has 18 residues.

This clonotype was counted a few times. This rearrangement joins TRBV7-2 to TRBJ2-7, with 9 bases fitting TRBD2. CDR3 length equals 15 residues. Looked up from germline, CDR1 is SGHTA and CDR2 is FQGNSA. Trimming removed 4 bases from V and 3 bases from J; junction bases left unmatched: 7. CDR3 amino acids: CASSSGSGRGYEQYF. The CDR3 DNA follows: TGTGCCAGCAGCTCGGGTAGCGGGAGAGGCTACGAGCAGTACTTC.

This clonotype showed up just a few times. The V and J genes are TRBV28 and TRBJ2-3; no definite D call. In germline, CDR1 is MDHEN, CDR2 SYDVKM. This CDR3 comprises 13 residues. Trimming shortened V by 3 bases and J by 4 bases, and 8 bases separated the two germline ends. The CDR3 nucleotides are TGTGCCAGCAGTTTCTATAGATCAGATACGCAGTATTTT. Translated, it gives CASSFYRSDTQYF.

About this clonotype: Since a much larger clone is just one base distant, this may be a read error. The genes are TRBV12-3 or TRBV12-4 and TRBJ2-2; TRBD2 matches 9 bases. The CDR3 length is 16 residues. Trimming cost V 8 bases and J 6 bases; bases outside gene matches: 13. CDR3 protein: CASGTFSGGGAGELFF. The CDR3 DNA is TGTGCCAGCGGAACCTTTAGCGGGGGAGGCGCCGGGGAGCTGTTTTTT.

The chain is built from TRBV12-5 and TRBJ2-7; D ambiguous. The CDR3 covers 15 residues. Germline V CDR1 and CDR2: LGHNT, FRNRAP. The V gene lost 3 bases and the J gene lost 0 bases, with 12 bases spanning the gap. CDR3: CASGFKIGGSYEQYF. The CDR3 DNA is TGTGCTAGTGGTTTTAAAATTGGCGGCTCCTACGAGCAGTACTTC.

V usage is TRBV2 and J usage is TRBJ2-7; D is unclear. The CDR3 has 17 amino acids. Germline CDR1 SNHLY, CDR2 FYNNEI. Trimming removed 1 base at V and 0 bases at J, with 16 bases between. The CDR3 DNA reads as TGTGCCAGCAGTGAAGGATACCGGGTCAAGAGCTCCTACGAGCAGTACTTC. It specifies CASSEGYRVKSSYEQYF.

This clonotype was detected ten times or more. The rearrangement uses TRBV18 and TRBJ2-2; no clear D gene. V lost 2 bases and J 0 bases, leaving 10 bases between the germline ends. The CDR3 loop spans 16 amino acids. Germline V lookup: CDR1 KGHSH, CDR2 LQKENI. CDR3 sequence reads: CASSPAAATNTGELFF. The CDR3 DNA reads as TGTGCCAGCTCACCAGCCGCAGCTACGAACACCGGGGAGCTGTTTTTT.

This clonotype has a count of ten or more. The rearrangement joins TRBV6-2 or TRBV6-3 to TRBJ2-5; no reliable D call. Trimming pared 8 bases from V and 5 bases from J, leaving 9 bases between. The CDR3 consists of 11 residues. Germline V gene data show CDR1 as MNHEY and CDR2 as SVGEGT. The CDR3 bases are TGTGCCAGCCAAACAAAGGAGACCCAGTACTTC. As protein: CASQTKETQYF.

The genes are TRBV12-5 and TRBJ2-5; D may be TRBD1 (6 bases). The CDR3 consists of 15 residues. Per the germline V gene, CDR1 is LGHNT and CDR2 is FRNRAP. The V end lost 1 base, the J end lost 1 base, and 10 bases lay between the germline ends. In DNA form, the CDR3 reads TGTGCTAGTGGTTTGGGGGACAACTTCCAAGAGACCCAGTACTTC. As protein: CASGLGDNFQETQYF.

The V call is TRBV20-1, the J call TRBJ2-1, with TRBD2 matching over 13 bases. CDR3 length: 14 residues. Germline V gives CDR1 DFQATT, CDR2 SNEGSKA (reference sequence). Trimming at V came to 7 bases and at J to 5 bases, leaving 5 bases not matched to a gene. The CDR3: CSGTSGGGDNEQFF. The DNA of the CDR3 is TGCAGTGGGACTAGCGGGGGTGGAGACAATGAGCAGTTCTTC.

The chain joins TRBV11-2 to TRBJ2-4; TRBD2 agrees at 14 bases. The V gene end was trimmed by 5 bases and the J gene end by 3 bases; junction bases not matched to a gene: 12. CDR1 and CDR2 from the germline V gene are SGHAT and FQNNGV. The CDR3 contains 19 residues. DNA of the CDR3: TGTGCCAGCAGCCCCGGACTAGCGGGAGGCCTTGGGAGCAAAAACATTCAGTACTTC. The encoded protein is CASSPGLAGGLGSKNIQYF. The variable domain in full, completed from reference TRBV11-2 and TRBJ2-4, reads EAGVAQSPRYKIIEKRQSVAFWCNPISGHATLYWYQQILGQGPKLLIQFQNNGVVDDSQLPKDRFSAERLKGVDSTLKIQPAKLEDSAVYLCASSPGLAGGLGSKNIQYFGAGTRLSVL.

This clonotype has just a few counts. This rearrangement joins TRBV7-9 to TRBJ1-4; possibly TRBD1 for D (6 bases). The CDR3 contains 13 residues. Trimming took 5 bases from V and 10 from J, leaving 14 bases between them. The germline CDR1 and CDR2 sequences are SEHNR and FQNEAQ (reference sequence). CDR3 DNA: TGTGCCAGCAGCCCAGGACAGAACGGAAAACTGTTTTTT. Encoded protein: CASSPGQNGKLFF.

In this sample, this clonotype turned up a few times. V gene TRBV29-1 combines with J gene TRBJ2-5; D is unclear. The CDR3 spans 13 residues. Germline V gene sequence: CDR1 SQVTM, CDR2 ANQGSEA. V lost 6 bases and J 2 bases, leaving 13 bases between the germline ends. CDR3 protein: CSVLLFGQETQYF. The CDR3 DNA reads as TGCAGCGTGCTGCTCTTCGGTCAAGAGACCCAGTACTTC.

This rearrangement joins TRBV13 to TRBJ2-5; 10 positions match TRBD1. The CDR3 consists of 14 residues. Germline V lookup: CDR1 PRHDT, CDR2 FYEKMQ (reference sequence). V shed 5 bases, J shed 5 bases, and the junction held 5 bases outside the gene matches. The CDR3 DNA sequence: TGTGCCAGCAGCACAGGGACAGGGGCGGAGACCCAGTACTTC. This translates into CASSTGTGAETQYF.

The table lists this clonotype with a few counts. The chain links TRBV28 to TRBJ2-7; a possible D gene is TRBD2 (6 bases). The CDR3 has 12 amino acids. Looked up from germline, CDR1 is MDHEN and CDR2 is SYDVKM. The V gene lost 10 bases and the J gene lost 5 bases, with 15 bases spanning the gap. CDR3 residues: CAITRGGDEQYF. CDR3 in DNA: TGTGCCATCACGAGAGGCGGGGACGAGCAGTACTTC.

The chain combines TRBV5-1 with TRBJ2-7; D is perhaps TRBD1 (6 bases). V lost 3 bases and J lost 0, with 10 bases in between. There are 14 residues in the CDR3. The germline gives CDR1 SGHRS, CDR2 YFSETQ. The CDR3 sequence is CASSYRDTSYEQYF. CDR3 bases: TGCGCCAGCAGCTACCGGGACACCTCCTACGAGCAGTACTTC.